A single T cell receptor beta chain is shown here with its context. This clone was counted only a few times. The specificity of this receptor is unknown. No much larger clone exists at a distance of one base, and base qualities are not known. This specimen belongs to a study of T cells in tumors after PD-1 blockade (dated by TCRdb to about 2019). At the level of the whole study: Exclusion criteria were prior checkpoint blockade, use of systemic immunosuppressants, or recent radiotherapy or other anti-cancer therapy within 4 weeks. Patients received pembrolizumab 200 mg every 3 weeks or cemiplimab 350 mg every 2 weeks. While on anti-PD-1 treatment, some of the patients also continued taking daily vismodegib 150 mg. An average of 113,528 TCR templates (range about 24,679-270,000) and fewer than 45,000 unique clonotypes was obtained for peripheral blood samples. Using site-matched tumors from BCC or SCC patients sampled before and after anti-PD-1 therapy, the study carried out paired single-cell RNA and TCR sequencing. To compare clonotypes in blood versus tumor, bulk TCR sequencing was run on 10 peripheral blood samples drawn from 5 patients. RECIST version 1.1 was used to assess clinical response.

The investigation overall reported the following: The source of novel T cell clones was not identified, and lymphoid organs or rare unexpanded clones within the tumor or the tumor periphery could be included among the possible sources. About 39% of tumor TCR clonotypes were found in blood, and some novel exhausted tumor clones appeared in pre-treatment blood, suggesting peripheral recruitment.

V is trimmed back by 5 bases and J by 3 bases, and the junction contains 7 bases that no gene match accounts for. For CDR1 and CDR2, the germline V gene lists SNHLY and FYNNEI. The CDR3 numbers 15 residues from cysteine through phenylalanine. Only CDR3 DNA is held: 45 bases, read in frame from base 1. Deep TCRbeta sequencing was performed with the immunoSEQ platform. Per the original workflow: For further analysis, only productive rearrangements were exported from the immunoSEQ Analyzer. T cell phenotypes were assigned to bulk TCRbeta clonotypes by matching the clonotypes to single-cell RNA+TCR-seq clones with the same TCRbeta sequence. Using bulk TCR sequencing data, clone enrichment in tumor was calculated by dividing a clone's tumor frequency by the same clone's PBMC frequency. TCRs were sorted with GLIPH into specificity groups, meaning clusters of distinct TCRs that share CDR3 motifs and likely recognize common antigens. The immuneACCESS repertoire file appears here via TCRdb, limited to in-frame rearrangements. These files lack a portion of the clones; in checked studies, under half of the deficit traces to unresolved V genes, and the cause of the others is not known. That table is the source of V, J and clone size, and D and trimming were worked out from the DNA. The sample yields 50,000 to 75,000 clones; over 65% were counted once. The ten largest clones represent 4.7% of the sample.

The intended sense of this specimen's time point label: after anti-PD-1 therapy. For bulk TCRbeta sequencing, genomic DNA was extracted from tumor biopsies or peripheral blood, and input amounts ranged from about 550 ng to 6,004 ng. All patients had histologically proven advanced or metastatic basal or squamous cell carcinoma and were poor candidates for surgical resection. The basal cell carcinoma cohort comprised around eleven patients, of whom several had bulk tumor TCR sequencing. The chain employs TRBV2 and TRBJ1-5, and TRBD1 aligns with 7 junction nucleotides. This TCR was recovered from a human donor with basal cell carcinoma. This sample comprised PBMCs, obtained after anti-PD-1 treatment. The CDR3 reads as follows: CASSPTGTANQPQHF. The DNA reads as follows: TGTGCCAGCAGTCCTACCGGGACAGCCAATCAGCCCCAGCATTTT.